The 5 T cell receptor beta chains presented below share a single source sample, sequenced in a study of T cell repertoires in cytomegalovirus infection. MiXCR, run by TCRdb on the reads, gives a single entry per CDR3 protein. The sample consists of approximately 170,000 distinct CDR3 sequences, 15% to 20% of them appearing once. Sequences were obtained from CD8+ T cells from PBMCs. These receptors originate from a human donor in good health (CMV status not recorded). Some clones in this sample may be carry-over from other donors' samples.

This rearrangement joins TRBV7-3 to TRBJ2-3; TRBD2 aligns across 7 bases. The germline CDR1 and CDR2 sequences are SGHTA and FQGTGA. This CDR3 contains 14 residues. V lost 4 bases, J lost 0 bases, and 1 base stayed unmatched. CDR3 nucleotides: TGTGCCAGCAGCTCAGCGGGGAGCACAGATACGCAGTATTTT. Its protein product is CASSSAGSTDTQYF.

J is TRBJ2-7 and V is TRBV19; TRBD1 agrees at 7 bases. This CDR3 region has 13 residues. V lost 3 bases to trimming and J lost 7 bases; unmatched junction nucleotides: 6. From germline, CDR1 is LNHDA and CDR2 SQIVND (reference sequence). Here the CDR3 DNA reads TGTGCCAGTAGTATCTGGACAGGAAGAGAGCAGTACTTC. It yields the protein CASSIWTGREQYF.

The chain uses TRBV5-1 and TRBJ2-6; perhaps TRBD2 as D (6 bases). There are 16 residues in the CDR3. CDR1 and CDR2 from the germline V gene are SGHRS and YFSETQ. With 0 bases removed from V and 3 bases from J, the gap between germline ends came to 10 bases. As DNA, the CDR3 is TGCGCCAGCAGCTTGGCGGGGGATTATGGGGCCAACGTCCTGACTTTC. This gives the protein CASSLAGDYGANVLTF.

This clonotype was detected a few times. The V gene is TRBV12-3 or TRBV12-4, the J gene TRBJ2-5; 10 bases map to TRBD1. V dropped 6 bases and J dropped 5; count of bases not matched to a gene: 6. This CDR3 contains 14 residues. The DNA for the CDR3 is TGTGCCAGCAGAGAGACAGGGGGCTTGGAGACCCAGTACTTC. This gives the protein CASRETGGLETQYF.

The genes are TRBV7-9 and TRBJ2-7; no clear D gene. V was trimmed by 1 base and J by 9 bases, leaving 10 bases between them. The CDR3 runs to 12 residues. Germline lookup yields CDR1 SEHNR and CDR2 FQNEAQ (reference sequence). CDR3 in DNA: TGTGCCAGCAGCTTAGGACCCTCCGGGCAGTACTTC. Protein: CASSLGPSGQYF.